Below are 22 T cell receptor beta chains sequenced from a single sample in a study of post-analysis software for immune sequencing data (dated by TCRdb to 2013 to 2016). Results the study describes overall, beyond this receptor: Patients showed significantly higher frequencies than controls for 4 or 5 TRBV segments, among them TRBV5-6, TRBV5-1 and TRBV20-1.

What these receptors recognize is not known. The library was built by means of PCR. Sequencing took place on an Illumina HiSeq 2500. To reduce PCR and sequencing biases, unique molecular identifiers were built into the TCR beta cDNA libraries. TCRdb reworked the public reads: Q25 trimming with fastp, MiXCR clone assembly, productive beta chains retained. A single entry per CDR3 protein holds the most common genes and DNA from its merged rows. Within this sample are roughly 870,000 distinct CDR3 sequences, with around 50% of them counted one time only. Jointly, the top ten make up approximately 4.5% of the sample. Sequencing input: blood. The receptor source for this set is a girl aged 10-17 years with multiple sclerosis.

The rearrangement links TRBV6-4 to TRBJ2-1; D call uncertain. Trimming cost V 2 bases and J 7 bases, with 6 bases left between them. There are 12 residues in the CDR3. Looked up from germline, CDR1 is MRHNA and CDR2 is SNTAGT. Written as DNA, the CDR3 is TGTGCCAGCAGTGACAAGGAAAATGAGCAGTTCTTC. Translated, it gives CASSDKENEQFF.

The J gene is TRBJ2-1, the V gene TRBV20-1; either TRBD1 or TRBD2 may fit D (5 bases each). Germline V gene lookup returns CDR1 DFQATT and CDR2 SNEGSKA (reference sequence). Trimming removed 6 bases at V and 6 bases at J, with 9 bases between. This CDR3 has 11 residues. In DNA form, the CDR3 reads TGCAGTGCCCGGGACCTCAATGAGCAGTTCTTC. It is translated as CSARDLNEQFF.

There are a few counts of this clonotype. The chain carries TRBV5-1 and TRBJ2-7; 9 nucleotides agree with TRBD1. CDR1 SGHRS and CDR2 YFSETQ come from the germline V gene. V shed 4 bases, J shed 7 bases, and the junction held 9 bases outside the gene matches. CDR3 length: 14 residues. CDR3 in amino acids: CASSNYRDRVEQYF. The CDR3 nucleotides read TGCGCCAGCAGCAACTACCGGGACAGGGTTGAGCAGTACTTC. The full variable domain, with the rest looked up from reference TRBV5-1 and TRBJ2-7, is KAGVTQTPRYLIKTRGQQVTLSCSPISGHRSVSWYQQTPGQGLQFLFEYFSETQRNKGNFPGRFSGRQFSNSRSEMNVSTLELGDSALYLCASSNYRDRVEQYFGPGTRLTVT.

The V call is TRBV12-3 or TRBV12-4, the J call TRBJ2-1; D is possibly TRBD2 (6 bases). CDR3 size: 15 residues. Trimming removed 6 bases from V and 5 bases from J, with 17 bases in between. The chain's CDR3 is CASSLPGGGHNEQFF. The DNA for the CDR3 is TGTGCCAGCAGCCTCCCCGGGGGAGGACACAATGAGCAGTTCTTC.

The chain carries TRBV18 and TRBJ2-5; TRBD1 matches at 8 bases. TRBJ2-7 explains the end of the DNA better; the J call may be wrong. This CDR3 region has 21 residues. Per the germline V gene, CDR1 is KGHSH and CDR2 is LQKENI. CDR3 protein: CASSDLLRTGKVGRPAYEQYF. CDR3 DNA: TGTGCCAGCTCCGACCTCCTAAGGACAGGGAAGGTTGGAAGGCCAGCCTACGAGCAGTACTTC.

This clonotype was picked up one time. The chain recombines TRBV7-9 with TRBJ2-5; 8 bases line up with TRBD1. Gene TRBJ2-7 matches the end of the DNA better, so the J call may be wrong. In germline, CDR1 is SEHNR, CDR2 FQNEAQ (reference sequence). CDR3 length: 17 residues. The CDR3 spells CASSPNSPGQGGYEQYF. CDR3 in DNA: TGTGCCAGCAGCCCCAATAGCCCTGGACAGGGTGGATACGAGCAGTACTTC.

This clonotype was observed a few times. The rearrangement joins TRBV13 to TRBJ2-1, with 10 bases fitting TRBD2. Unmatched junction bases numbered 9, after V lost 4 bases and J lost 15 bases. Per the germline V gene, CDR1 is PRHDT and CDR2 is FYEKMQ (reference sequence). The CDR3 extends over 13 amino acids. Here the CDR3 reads CASSYSSGRTPFF. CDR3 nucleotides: TGTGCCAGCAGCTATTCTAGCGGGAGAACTCCGTTCTTC. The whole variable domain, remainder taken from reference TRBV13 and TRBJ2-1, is AAGVIQSPRHLIKEKRETATLKCYPIPRHDTVYWYQQGPGQDPQFLISFYEKMQSDKGSIPDRFSAQQFSDYHSELNMSSLELGDSALYFCASSYSSGRTPFFGPGTRLTVL.

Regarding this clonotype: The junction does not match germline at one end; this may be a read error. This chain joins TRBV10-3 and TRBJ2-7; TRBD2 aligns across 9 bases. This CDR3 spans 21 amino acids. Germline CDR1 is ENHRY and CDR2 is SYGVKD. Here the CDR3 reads CAISESPAEREEPWRGYEQYF. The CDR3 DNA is TGTGCCATCAGTGAGTCGCCGGCAGAGCGGGAGGAGCCTTGGCGCGGCTACGAACAGTACTTC.

The CDR3 here is CASSFQVEPQETQYF. CDR3 nucleotides: TGTGCCAGCAGCTTCCAGGTCGAGCCTCAAGAGACCCAGTACTTC. This chain uses TRBV13 with TRBJ2-5, with D unresolved. V was clipped by 3 bases and J by 2 bases, with 13 bases between them. The CDR3 is 15 amino acids. Germline values: CDR1 PRHDT, CDR2 FYEKMQ (reference sequence).

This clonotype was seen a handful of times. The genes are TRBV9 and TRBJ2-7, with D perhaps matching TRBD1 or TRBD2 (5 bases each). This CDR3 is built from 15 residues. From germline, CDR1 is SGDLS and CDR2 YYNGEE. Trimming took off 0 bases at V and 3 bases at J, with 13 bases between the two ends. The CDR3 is CASSVGGTAGYEQYF. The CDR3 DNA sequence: TGTGCCAGCAGCGTAGGGGGCACGGCGGGCTACGAGCAGTACTTC. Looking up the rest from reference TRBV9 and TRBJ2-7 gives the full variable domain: DSGVTQTPKHLITATGQRVTLRCSPRSGDLSVYWYQQSLDQGLQFLIQYYNGEERAKGNILERFSAQQFPDLHSELNLSSLELGDSALYFCASSVGGTAGYEQYFGPGTRLTVT.

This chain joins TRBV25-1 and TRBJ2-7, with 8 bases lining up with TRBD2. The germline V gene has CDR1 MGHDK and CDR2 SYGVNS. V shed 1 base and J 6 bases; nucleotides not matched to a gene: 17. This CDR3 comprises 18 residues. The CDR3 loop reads CASSEFGTRRTSYGEQYF. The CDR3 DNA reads TGTGCCAGCAGTGAATTCGGAACTCGCCGGACTAGCTACGGCGAGCAGTACTTC.

In DNA, the CDR3 is TGCGCCAGCAGCCAAGAAGAGAGGACAGGACGTGGCTACACCTTC. This codes for CASSQEERTGRGYTF. The chain recombines TRBV4-1 with TRBJ1-2; 7 nucleotides line up with TRBD1. CDR1 is MGHRA, CDR2 YSYEKL, per germline. There are 15 residues in the CDR3. The junction had 8 bases not matched to a gene; V was cut back by 0 bases and J by 7 bases.

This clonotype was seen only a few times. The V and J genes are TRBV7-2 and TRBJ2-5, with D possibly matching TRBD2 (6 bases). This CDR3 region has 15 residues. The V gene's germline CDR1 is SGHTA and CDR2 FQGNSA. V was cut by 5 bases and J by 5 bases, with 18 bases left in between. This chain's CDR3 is CASSEPKGGGETQYF. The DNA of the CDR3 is TGTGCCAGCAGCGAACCGAAGGGTGGGGGGGAGACCCAGTACTTC.

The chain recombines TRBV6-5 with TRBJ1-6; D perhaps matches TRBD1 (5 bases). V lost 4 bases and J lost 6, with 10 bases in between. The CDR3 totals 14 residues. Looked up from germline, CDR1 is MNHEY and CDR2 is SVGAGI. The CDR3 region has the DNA TGTGCCAGCAGTTTGGGACGGATTAATTCACCCCTCCACTTT. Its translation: CASSLGRINSPLHF.

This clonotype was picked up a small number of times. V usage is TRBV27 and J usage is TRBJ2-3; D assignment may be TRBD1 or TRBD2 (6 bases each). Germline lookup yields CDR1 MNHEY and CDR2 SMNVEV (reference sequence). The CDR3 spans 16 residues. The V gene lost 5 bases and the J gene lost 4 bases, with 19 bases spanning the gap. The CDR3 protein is CASSPLGGSRADTQYF. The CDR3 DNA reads TGTGCCAGCAGTCCCCTAGGGGGGAGTAGGGCAGATACGCAGTATTTT.

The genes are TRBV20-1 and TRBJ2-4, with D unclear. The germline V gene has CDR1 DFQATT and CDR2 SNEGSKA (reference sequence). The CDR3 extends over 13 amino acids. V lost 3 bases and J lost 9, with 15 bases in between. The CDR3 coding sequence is TGCAGTGCTAGTCTCGGATCGGGCAGCATTCAGTACTTC. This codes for CSASLGSGSIQYF.

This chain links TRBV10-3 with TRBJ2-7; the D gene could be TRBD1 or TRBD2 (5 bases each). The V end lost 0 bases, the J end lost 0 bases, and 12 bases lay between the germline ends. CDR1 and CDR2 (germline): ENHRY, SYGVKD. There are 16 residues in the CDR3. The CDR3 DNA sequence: TGTGCCATCAGTGAGTCGGGACCCAGCGGCTCCTACGAGCAGTACTTC. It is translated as CAISESGPSGSYEQYF.

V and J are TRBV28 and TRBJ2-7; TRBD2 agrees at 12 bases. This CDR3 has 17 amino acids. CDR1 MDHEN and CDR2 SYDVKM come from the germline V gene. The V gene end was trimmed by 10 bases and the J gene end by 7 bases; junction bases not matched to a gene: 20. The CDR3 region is CAISLGLAGLSYNEQYF. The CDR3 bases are TGTGCCATCAGCCTGGGACTAGCGGGTTTATCCTACAATGAGCAGTACTTC.

The CDR3 here is CASSGLASYEQYF. The DNA of the CDR3 is TGTGCCAGCAGTGGGCTAGCGAGCTACGAGCAGTACTTC. The chain couples TRBV7-6 to TRBJ2-7, with D perhaps matching TRBD2 (6 bases). There are 13 residues in the CDR3. Trimming cost V 6 bases and J 3 bases, with 12 bases left between them. Germline lookup yields CDR1 SGHVS and CDR2 FNYEAQ.

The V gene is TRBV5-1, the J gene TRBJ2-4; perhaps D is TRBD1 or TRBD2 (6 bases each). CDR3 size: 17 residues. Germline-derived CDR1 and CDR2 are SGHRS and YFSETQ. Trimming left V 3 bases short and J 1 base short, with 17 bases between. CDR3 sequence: CASSSERGEVAKNIQYF. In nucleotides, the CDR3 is TGCGCCAGCAGCTCGGAGAGGGGGGAGGTCGCCAAAAACATTCAGTACTTC.

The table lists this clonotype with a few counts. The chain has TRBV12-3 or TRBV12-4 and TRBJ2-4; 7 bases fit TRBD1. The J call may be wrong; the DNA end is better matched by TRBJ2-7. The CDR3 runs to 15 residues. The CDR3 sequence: CASSPQGKKNYEQYF. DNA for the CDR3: TGTGCCAGCAGTCCACAGGGGAAAAAAAACTACGAGCAGTACTTC.

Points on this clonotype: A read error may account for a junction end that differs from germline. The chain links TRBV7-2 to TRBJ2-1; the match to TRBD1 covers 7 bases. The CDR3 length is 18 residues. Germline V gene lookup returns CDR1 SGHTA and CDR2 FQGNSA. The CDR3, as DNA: TGTGCCAGCAGCTTAGGTGTGTCACGGGACAGTGCCTACAATAAGCAGTTCTTC. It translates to CASSLGVSRDSAYNKQFF.